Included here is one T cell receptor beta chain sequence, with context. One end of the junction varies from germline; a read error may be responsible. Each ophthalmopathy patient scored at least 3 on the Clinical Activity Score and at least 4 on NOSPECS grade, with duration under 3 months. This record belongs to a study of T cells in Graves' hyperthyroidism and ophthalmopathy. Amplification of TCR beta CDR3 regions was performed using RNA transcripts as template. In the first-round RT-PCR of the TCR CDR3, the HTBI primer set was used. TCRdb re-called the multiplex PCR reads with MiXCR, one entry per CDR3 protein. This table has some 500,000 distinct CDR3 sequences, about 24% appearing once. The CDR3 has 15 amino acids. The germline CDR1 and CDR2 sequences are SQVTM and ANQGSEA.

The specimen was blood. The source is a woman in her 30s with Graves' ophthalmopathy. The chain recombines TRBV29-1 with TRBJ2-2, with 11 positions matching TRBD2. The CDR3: CSVKRTSGPTGEPFF. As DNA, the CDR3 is TGCAGCGTAAAAAGGACTAGCGGGCCCACCGGGGAGCCGTTTTTT.